Below are 31 T cell receptor beta chains sequenced from a single sample in a study of T cell repertoires in cytomegalovirus infection. One entry per CDR3 protein, called by TCRdb with MiXCR from the reads. The table records approximately 200,000 distinct CDR3 sequences, over 25% of them present only once. The sequencing input was PBMCs. The receptors come from a human donor in good health (CMV status not recorded). Some clones in this sample may be carry-over from other donors' samples.

This clonotype was counted a few times. This chain connects TRBV5-6 to TRBJ1-1; weak D call: TRBD1 (5 bases). Trimming took 3 bases from V and 6 from J, leaving 27 bases between them. Per germline, CDR1 SGHDT and CDR2 YYEEEE. The CDR3 runs 18 residues. CDR3 protein: CASSYNYDGLVVGAEAFF. The CDR3 nucleotides are TGTGCCAGCAGCTATAATTACGACGGACTTGTAGTAGGGGCTGAAGCTTTCTTT.

The chain recombines TRBV6-2 or TRBV6-3 with TRBJ1-1; D is possibly TRBD1 (5 bases). Deletions cut 7 bases from V and 1 base from J, with 13 bases between. The CDR3 runs to 14 residues. CDR1 is MNHEY, CDR2 SVGEGT, per germline. The CDR3 nucleotides read TGTGCCAGCAATAGGGGCCGGGGGAACACTGAAGCTTTCTTT. Residues: CASNRGRGNTEAFF.

This clonotype was counted between two and nine times. The genes are TRBV6-6 and TRBJ2-2; D gene ambiguous. V was trimmed by 0 bases and J by 6 bases, leaving 8 bases between them. Germline assignment: CDR1 MNHNY and CDR2 SVGAGI (reference sequence). The CDR3 is 14 residues long. This chain's CDR3 is CASSYSVVSGELFF. The DNA for the CDR3 is TGTGCCAGCAGTTACTCGGTAGTATCCGGGGAGCTGTTTTTT.

V gene TRBV30 combines with J gene TRBJ2-7; tentatively, D is TRBD1 (5 bases). Trimming took 1 base from V and 6 from J, leaving 13 bases between them. CDR1 is GTSNPN and CDR2 is SVGIG in the germline V gene (reference sequence). This CDR3 is built from 13 residues. In DNA form, the CDR3 reads TGTGCCTGGAGTGCCGCCGCAGGGTTCGAGCAGTACTTC. Residues: CAWSAAAGFEQYF. Full variable domain (rest looked up from reference TRBV30 and TRBJ2-7): SQTIHQWPATLVQPVGSPLSLECTVEGTSNPNLYWYRQAAGRGLQLLFYSVGIGQISSEVPQNLSASRPQDRQFILSSKKLLLSDSGFYLCAWSAAAGFEQYFGPGTRLTVT.

The V and J genes are TRBV7-6 and TRBJ1-4; D remains unclear. The CDR3 contains 13 residues. V was trimmed by 1 base and J by 8 bases, leaving 8 bases between them. CDR1 and CDR2 (germline): SGHVS, FNYEAQ. Here the CDR3 reads CASSLGQKEKLFF. The CDR3 nucleotides are TGTGCCAGCAGCTTAGGCCAGAAAGAAAAACTGTTTTTT.

This clonotype was seen a handful of times. V is TRBV14 and J is TRBJ2-3; D not certain. This CDR3 has 15 amino acids. V shed 4 bases and J shed 8 bases, with 19 bases lying between them. Per germline, CDR1 SGHDN and CDR2 FVKESK. This CDR3 is CASSRPGSGIGTQYF. In DNA, the CDR3 is TGTGCCAGCAGCCGTCCAGGCTCTGGCATCGGTACGCAGTATTTT. Variable domain in full (rest from reference TRBV14 and TRBJ2-3): EAGVTQFPSHSVIEKGQTVTLRCDPISGHDNLYWYRRVMGKEIKFLLHFVKESKQDESGMPNNRFLAERTGGTYSTLKVQPAELEDSGVYFCASSRPGSGIGTQYFGPGTRLTVL.

This sequence joins TRBV6-5 and TRBJ2-7; D unresolved. The V gene's germline CDR1 is MNHEY and CDR2 SVGAGI. CDR3 length: 15 residues. V was trimmed by 0 bases and J by 4 bases, leaving 13 bases between them. The chain's CDR3 is CASSYSLVGRYEQYF. In DNA, the CDR3 is TGTGCCAGCAGTTACTCGCTAGTCGGTCGGTACGAGCAGTACTTC.

The CDR3: CASSYGPKLNTEAFF. DNA for the CDR3: TGTGCCAGTAGTTACGGACCTAAATTGAACACTGAAGCTTTCTTT. This chain links TRBV19 with TRBJ1-1; D call uncertain. CDR1 is LNHDA, CDR2 SQIVND, per germline (reference sequence). Trimming took 5 bases from V and 0 from J, leaving 13 bases between them. The CDR3 totals 15 residues.

The chain uses TRBV28 and TRBJ1-5, with D possibly being TRBD1 (5 bases). V lost 5 bases and J 0 bases, leaving 17 bases between the germline ends. The CDR3 totals 17 residues. Per germline, CDR1 MDHEN and CDR2 SYDVKM. The CDR3 loop reads CASSPPFGAYSNQPQHF. CDR3 DNA: TGTGCCAGCAGTCCACCTTTTGGGGCCTATAGCAATCAGCCCCAGCATTTT.

This clonotype has just a few counts. CDR3 in DNA: TGTGCCACCCAGGGACTAGCGGGGGTCCCAGGCACAGATACGCAGTATTTT. Amino acids: CATQGLAGVPGTDTQYF. The V gene is TRBV6-6, the J gene TRBJ2-3; 14 positions agree with TRBD2. Unmatched junction bases numbered 10, after V lost 10 bases and J lost 1 base. CDR1 is MNHNY and CDR2 is SVGAGI in the germline V gene (reference sequence). The length of the CDR3 is 17 residues.

This clonotype was detected only a few times. The rearrangement links TRBV7-9 to TRBJ2-7; D is possibly TRBD1 (5 bases). The CDR3 totals 13 residues. Per the germline V gene, CDR1 is SEHNR and CDR2 is FQNEAQ (reference sequence). V gave up 4 bases and J gave up 0 bases, with 7 bases separating them. For the CDR3, the DNA is TGTGCCAGCAGCTCGGACACCTCCTACGAGCAGTACTTC. Its translation is CASSSDTSYEQYF.

The chain employs TRBV20-1 and TRBJ2-7, with TRBD1 identical over 9 bases. This CDR3 is built from 13 residues. Trimming removed 3 bases from V and 5 bases from J; junction bases left unmatched: 5. Germline values: CDR1 DFQATT, CDR2 SNEGSKA (reference sequence). CDR3 nucleotides: TGCAGTGCTAGGACAGGGGGGATGGACGAGCAGTACTTC. This encodes CSARTGGMDEQYF.

A few counts support this clonotype. V usage is TRBV19 and J usage is TRBJ2-3; weak D call: TRBD1 (6 bases). Germline V gene lookup returns CDR1 LNHDA and CDR2 SQIVND (reference sequence). The length of the CDR3 is 12 residues. V lost 6 bases and J 9 bases, leaving 13 bases between the germline ends. The CDR3 here is CASSLDRSTQYF. Written as DNA, the CDR3 is TGTGCCAGTAGCCTCGACAGGAGCACGCAGTATTTT.

This clonotype was seen at least ten times. This rearrangement joins TRBV7-2 to TRBJ2-3; 9 bases fit TRBD2. The CDR3 spans 14 residues. Germline-derived CDR1 and CDR2 are SGHTA and FQGNSA. V lost 3 bases, J lost 5 bases, and 3 bases stayed unmatched. The CDR3, as DNA: TGTGCCAGCAGCTTCGCGGGGGGGCGAGATACGCAGTATTTT. Encoded protein: CASSFAGGRDTQYF.

The rearrangement uses TRBV5-4 and TRBJ2-6; 9 positions match TRBD1. This CDR3 comprises 15 residues. The germline gives CDR1 SGHNT, CDR2 YYREEE (reference sequence). The V gene end was trimmed by 7 bases and the J gene end by 1 base; junction bases not matched to a gene: 3. CDR3 residues: CASGGTGSGANVLTF. The CDR3 DNA reads as TGTGCCAGCGGGGGGACAGGGTCTGGGGCCAACGTCCTGACTTTC.

V is TRBV7-2 and J is TRBJ2-3; 7 bases match TRBD2. After removal of 3 bases from V and 3 bases from J, the junction contained 6 bases not matched to a gene. CDR1 and CDR2 from the germline V gene are SGHTA and FQGNSA. CDR3 length: 15 amino acids. CDR3 coding DNA: TGTGCCAGCAGCTTTGGCGGGGGAGGGACAGATACGCAGTATTTT. Its protein product is CASSFGGGGTDTQYF.

The chain joins TRBV7-8 to TRBJ1-1; 8 bases are a match to TRBD1. The germline V gene has CDR1 SGHVS and CDR2 FQNEAQ. The CDR3 sequence is 17 residues long. Unmatched junction bases numbered 15, after V lost 5 bases and J lost 4 bases. CDR3 DNA: TGTGCCAGCAGCGCAGGGACAGGAGTCCGTTTGGGCACTGAAGCTTTCTTT. Protein: CASSAGTGVRLGTEAFF.

This clonotype has at least ten counts. This chain connects TRBV7-2 to TRBJ1-2; D call uncertain. The CDR3 has 14 residues. The germline gives CDR1 SGHTA, CDR2 FQGNSA. V was trimmed by 5 bases and J by 5 bases, leaving 15 bases between them. CDR3 region: CASSPASLGYGYTF. In DNA form, the CDR3 reads TGTGCCAGCAGCCCCGCCAGTTTAGGATATGGCTACACCTTC.

The rearrangement links TRBV10-3 to TRBJ2-1; D unresolved. The CDR3 covers 10 residues. The V end was cut by 2 bases, the J end by 13 bases, with 6 bases between. Germline assignment: CDR1 ENHRY and CDR2 SYGVKD. The CDR3 reads CAISEGSQFF. CDR3 sequence (DNA): TGTGCCATCAGTGAGGGCTCCCAGTTCTTC.

This chain uses TRBV6-6 with TRBJ2-2, with TRBD1 matching 12 bases. The CDR3 loop spans 16 amino acids. Germline CDR1 is MNHNY and CDR2 is SVGAGI (reference sequence). J lost 4 bases, V lost 2 bases, and 2 bases had no gene match. CDR3 nucleotide sequence: TGTGCCAGCAGTTACGGGACAGGGGGCAGCACCGGGGAGCTGTTTTTT. Protein sequence: CASSYGTGGSTGELFF.

The sample holds a few counts of this clonotype. The chain carries TRBV12-3 or TRBV12-4 and TRBJ2-1; D gene uncertain. This CDR3 has 13 amino acids. Trimming cost V 6 bases and J 5 bases, with 11 bases left between them. The CDR3 protein is CASRGSYNNEQFF. Written as DNA, the CDR3 is TGTGCCAGCAGGGGGTCCTACAACAATGAGCAGTTCTTC.

This clonotype was counted once. This rearrangement joins TRBV5-6 to TRBJ1-6, with D uncertain. The CDR3 extends over 14 amino acids. CDR1 and CDR2 from the germline V gene are SGHDT and YYEEEE. V lost 4 bases and J 3 bases, leaving 8 bases between the germline ends. Here the CDR3 reads CASSPRSYNSPLHF. The CDR3 coding sequence is TGTGCCAGCAGCCCCCGGAGCTATAATTCACCCCTCCACTTT.

This clonotype came up many times. The CDR3 DNA reads as TGTGCCAGCAGCCAAGATTACAGCTATGGCTACACCTTC. Residues: CASSQDYSYGYTF. The chain recombines TRBV14 with TRBJ1-2; D is ambiguous. The CDR3 length is 13 residues. V lost 0 bases to trimming and J lost 4 bases, with 6 bases between them. Germline assignment: CDR1 SGHDN and CDR2 FVKESK.

The sample holds a few counts of this clonotype. V is TRBV7-2 and J is TRBJ2-2; a possible D gene is TRBD1 (5 bases). Germline values: CDR1 SGHTA, CDR2 FQGNSA. CDR3 length: 14 residues. The V end lost 5 bases, the J end lost 8 bases, and 15 bases lay between the germline ends. CDR3 nucleotides: TGTGCCAGCAGCAACGACAGATTAACAGGGGAGCTGTTTTTT. Its protein product is CASSNDRLTGELFF. Supplemented by reference TRBV7-2 and TRBJ2-2, the full variable domain reads GAGVSQSPSNKVTEKGKDVELRCDPISGHTALYWYRQSLGQGLEFLIYFQGNSAPDKSGLPSDRFSAERTGGSVSTLTIQRTQQEDSAVYLCASSNDRLTGELFFGEGSRLTVL.

This clonotype was seen a handful of times. The chain joins TRBV7-6 to TRBJ2-3, with D unclear. Per the germline V gene, CDR1 is SGHVS and CDR2 is FNYEAQ. This CDR3 region has 12 residues. The V gene lost 8 bases and the J gene lost 1 base, with 7 bases spanning the gap. CDR3 loop: CASREGTDTQYF. The CDR3 nucleotides read TGTGCCAGCCGAGAGGGCACAGATACGCAGTATTTT.

The chain employs TRBV20-1 and TRBJ2-7; 10 bases are shared with TRBD1. The germline gives CDR1 DFQATT, CDR2 SNEGSKA (reference sequence). This CDR3 contains 13 residues. The ends lost 3 bases at V and 5 bases at J; junction bases unmatched: 4. The CDR3: CSASLTGGNEQYF. The DNA for the CDR3 is TGCAGTGCTAGTCTGACAGGGGGCAACGAGCAGTACTTC.

This chain connects TRBV7-6 to TRBJ2-7; a weak D match, TRBD2 (6 bases). The ends were cut back, 5 bases at V and 3 bases at J, with 14 bases in the middle. CDR3 length equals 14 residues. The V gene's germline CDR1 is SGHVS and CDR2 FNYEAQ. CDR3 amino acids: CASSTGELSYEQYF. The CDR3 coding sequence is TGTGCCAGCAGCACGGGAGAGCTTAGCTACGAGCAGTACTTC.

There are a few counts of this clonotype. V gene TRBV6-2 or TRBV6-3 combines with J gene TRBJ2-4; maybe TRBD1 (5 bases). Per the germline V gene, CDR1 is MNHEY and CDR2 is SVGEGT. Trimming left V 6 bases short and J 2 bases short, with 17 bases between. This CDR3 is built from 16 residues. The CDR3 sequence: CASSPVGVWTKNIQYF. The DNA of the CDR3 is TGTGCCAGCAGCCCCGTAGGGGTGTGGACCAAAAACATTCAGTACTTC.

This clonotype has only one observation. The junction differs from germline at one of its ends, possibly a read error. V usage is TRBV10-3 and J usage is TRBJ2-7; 8 bases match TRBD2. The CDR3 spans 14 residues. From germline, CDR1 is ENHRY and CDR2 SYGVKD. The CDR3 loop reads CVIRDGRARGEQYF. CDR3 DNA sequence: TGTGTCATCAGAGACGGGAGGGCCCGTGGCGAGCAGTACTTC.

This clonotype was picked up many times. The rearrangement joins TRBV7-2 to TRBJ1-2, with D possibly TRBD1 on 5 matching bases. Germline assignment: CDR1 SGHTA and CDR2 FQGNSA. CDR3 length: 15 residues. V was clipped by 4 bases and J by 4 bases, with 16 bases between them. CDR3 DNA sequence: TGTGCCAGCAGCTCTACACAGGTGGGGCTCTATGGCTACACCTTC. The encoded protein is CASSSTQVGLYGYTF.

In DNA form, the CDR3 reads TGTGCCAGCAGCTTAGCCGGGCAGGGGCGAGATAATTCACCCCTCCACTTT. It translates to CASSLAGQGRDNSPLHF. The genes are TRBV7-9 and TRBJ1-6; D may be TRBD1 (6 bases). The V gene lost 0 bases and the J gene lost 5 bases, with 14 bases spanning the gap. The CDR3 length is 17 residues. The germline CDR1 and CDR2 sequences are SEHNR and FQNEAQ (reference sequence).